This T cell receptor (beta chain) comes out of a study of neurological immune-mediated disorders. MiXCR, applied by TCRdb to the 5' RACE reads, yields one record per CDR3 protein. The profile shows almost 30,000 distinct CDR3 sequences, around 10% of them singletons. The sample holds many counts of this clonotype. Per the germline V gene, CDR1 is DFQATT and CDR2 is SNEGSKA (reference sequence). CDR3 length: 11 residues. V lost 6 bases and J lost 7, with 12 bases in between. This TCR was sampled from an older woman in good health. Sample: PBMCs. The chain joins TRBV20-1 to TRBJ1-2; no firm D call. CDR3 nucleotides: TGCAGTGCCGGCATACGGCGTGGCTACACCTTC. It translates to CSAGIRRGYTF.